The 24 T cell receptor beta chains reported below all come from one sample, sequenced in a study of blood T cells in healthy people across ages. A J-beta primer mix and a sample-barcoded 5' primer were used in a second PCR of about 7 to 11 cycles. TCRdb passed the 5' RACE reads through MiXCR, listing each CDR3 protein once. The table has roughly 410,000 distinct CDR3 sequences, about 52% seen once; the top ten hold around 53%. Sequenced: blood. All receptors come from a man aged 60 to 69 in good health.

The chain uses TRBV7-9 and TRBJ2-7; D call uncertain. CDR3 size: 12 residues. Trimming stripped 0 bases from V and 3 bases from J, with 3 bases between. CDR1 and CDR2 (germline): SEHNR, FQNEAQ (reference sequence). The CDR3 region has the DNA TGTGCCAGCAGCTTAGCTCACTACGAGCAGTACTTC. Amino acids: CASSLAHYEQYF.

The rearrangement links TRBV7-2 to TRBJ2-5, with 10 bases fitting TRBD1. The germline CDR1 and CDR2 sequences are SGHTA and FQGNSA. The V and J ends lost 2 bases and 5 bases, in that order; junction bases with no gene match: 11. This CDR3 region has 17 residues. The CDR3, as DNA: TGTGCCAGCAGCTTATTCGCCGGGACAGGGGCGCGGGAGACCCAGTACTTC. Translating it yields CASSLFAGTGARETQYF.

The chain links TRBV27 to TRBJ2-1; no clear D gene. The ends were cut back, 6 bases at V and 7 bases at J, with 13 bases in the middle. The CDR3 runs to 13 residues. Germline-derived CDR1 and CDR2 are MNHEY and SMNVEV (reference sequence). CDR3 nucleotide sequence: TGTGCCAGCAGCCCTAAGGTCAAAAATGAGCAGTTCTTC. Its translation: CASSPKVKNEQFF.

The V call is TRBV4-2, the J call TRBJ2-4; 8 bases are shared with TRBD1. The J call is doubtful: the DNA matches TRBJ2-7 better. The length of the CDR3 is 15 residues. Germline V gene lookup returns CDR1 LGHNA and CDR2 YNFKEQ. The CDR3 loop reads CASSPQTGVIYEQYF. In nucleotides, the CDR3 is TGTGCCAGCAGCCCTCAGACAGGGGTGATTTACGAGCAGTACTTC.

In regard to this clonotype: A junction boundary mismatches the germline segment, possibly from a read error. V is TRBV7-2 and J is TRBJ2-1; possibly TRBD2 for D (6 bases). This CDR3 is built from 17 residues. CDR1 SGHTA and CDR2 FQGNSA come from the germline V gene. The CDR3 sequence is CASSPTLTRETYNGQFF. The CDR3 coding sequence is TGTGCCAGCAGCCCCACCCTGACTAGGGAGACCTACAATGGGCAGTTCTTC. The complete variable domain, with remaining parts taken from reference TRBV7-2 and TRBJ2-1, reads GAGVSQSPSNKVTEKGKDVELRCDPISGHTALYWYRQSLGQGLEFLIYFQGNSAPDKSGLPSDRFSAERTGGSVSTLTIQRTQQEDSAVYLCASSPTLTRETYNGQFFGPGTRLTVL.

This clonotype has just a few counts. The rearrangement joins TRBV5-1 to TRBJ2-7; 7 nucleotides align to TRBD1. With 0 bases clipped from V and 2 bases from J, the junction kept 2 bases outside the gene matches. The germline V gene encodes CDR1 SGHRS and CDR2 YFSETQ. The CDR3 runs 14 residues. In DNA form, the CDR3 reads TGCGCCAGCAGCTTGGACAGGGGCGCCTACGAGCAGTACTTC. Residues: CASSLDRGAYEQYF. Drawing the rest from reference TRBV5-1 and TRBJ2-7, the complete variable domain is KAGVTQTPRYLIKTRGQQVTLSCSPISGHRSVSWYQQTPGQGLQFLFEYFSETQRNKGNFPGRFSGRQFSNSRSEMNVSTLELGDSALYLCASSLDRGAYEQYFGPGTRLTVT.

This rearrangement joins TRBV20-1 to TRBJ2-5; TRBD1 matches 7 bases. Germline V gene lookup returns CDR1 DFQATT and CDR2 SNEGSKA (reference sequence). The CDR3 loop spans 13 amino acids. The ends lost 4 bases at V and 1 base at J; junction bases unmatched: 3. The CDR3 is CSANTGVQETQYF. The CDR3 DNA reads as TGCAGTGCTAATACAGGGGTCCAAGAGACCCAGTACTTC.

This chain's CDR3 is CASTPGRNYEQYF. Written as DNA, the CDR3 is TGTGCCAGCACCCCGGGACGAAACTACGAGCAGTACTTC. This chain connects TRBV11-2 to TRBJ2-7; D is possibly TRBD1 or TRBD2 (5 bases each). From germline, CDR1 is SGHAT and CDR2 FQNNGV. The CDR3 length is 13 residues. V lost 7 bases and J lost 3, with 13 bases in between.

J is TRBJ2-7 and V is TRBV7-2; the match to TRBD2 covers 7 bases. The V gene's germline CDR1 is SGHTA and CDR2 FQGNSA. Germline trimming cut 5 bases from V and 4 bases from J; bases unmatched to any gene: 11. The CDR3 spans 15 residues. The CDR3: CASSREREVLYEQYF. Here the CDR3 DNA reads TGTGCCAGCAGCCGAGAACGGGAGGTTCTGTACGAGCAGTACTTC.

The V and J genes are TRBV7-9 and TRBJ2-7; 10 bases map to TRBD2. In germline, CDR1 is SEHNR, CDR2 FQNEAQ (reference sequence). The CDR3 consists of 20 residues. V was pared by 2 bases and J by 7 bases, with 23 bases of the junction left unmatched. The CDR3 nucleotides are TGTGCCAGCAGCTTAAGGGGTGGACGAGCGGGAGGGCCTCCTGGGGGAGAGCAGTACTTC. Translating it yields CASSLRGGRAGGPPGGEQYF.

This clonotype showed up many times. The J gene is TRBJ2-7, the V gene TRBV28; tentatively, D is TRBD1 (6 bases). CDR3 length: 13 residues. The germline gives CDR1 MDHEN, CDR2 SYDVKM. V gave up 7 bases and J gave up 6 bases, with 16 bases separating them. The CDR3 sequence: CASTERQVSEQYF. CDR3 DNA sequence: TGTGCCAGCACCGAGAGACAGGTCAGCGAGCAGTACTTC.

This sequence joins TRBV20-1 and TRBJ1-2; the D is unclear. The CDR3 runs to 12 residues. The V gene lost 3 bases and the J gene lost 5 bases, with 10 bases spanning the gap. CDR1 is DFQATT, CDR2 SNEGSKA, per germline (reference sequence). CDR3 nucleotides: TGCAGTGCTAGGTGGCAGTCTTATGGCTACACCTTC. Residues: CSARWQSYGYTF.

The rearrangement uses TRBV20-1 and TRBJ2-1; D is ambiguous. Germline CDR1 is DFQATT and CDR2 is SNEGSKA (reference sequence). The germline V and J ends were trimmed by 3 bases and 5 bases, with 14 bases remaining between them. This CDR3 is 14 amino acids long. CDR3 sequence (DNA): TGCAGTGCTAGCCTCGGAATTTGGGACAATGAGCAGTTCTTC. Translation gives CSASLGIWDNEQFF.

The J gene is TRBJ1-1, the V gene TRBV5-1; D unclear. This CDR3 comprises 13 residues. The V gene's germline CDR1 is SGHRS and CDR2 YFSETQ. Trimming shortened V by 0 bases and J by 3 bases, and 6 bases separated the two germline ends. Here the CDR3 DNA reads TGCGCCAGCAGCTTGGCCTCTTACACTGAAGCTTTCTTT. Protein product: CASSLASYTEAFF.

This chain uses TRBV13 with TRBJ2-7; tentative D call: TRBD1 (6 bases). This CDR3 has 14 residues. Trimming took off 5 bases at V and 7 bases at J, with 18 bases between the two ends. Germline V gene data show CDR1 as PRHDT and CDR2 as FYEKMQ (reference sequence). The chain's CDR3 is CASSGGLAQGEQYF. The DNA of the CDR3 is TGTGCCAGCAGCGGAGGACTCGCTCAGGGGGAGCAGTACTTC.

This chain uses TRBV6-1 with TRBJ2-1, with TRBD2 matching 8 bases. The CDR3 spans 16 residues. From germline, CDR1 is MNHNS and CDR2 SASEGT. The ends lost 2 bases at V and 8 bases at J; junction bases unmatched: 11. CDR3 DNA sequence: TGTGCCAGCAGTGAAAAAAATTTGGCGGGGGGACATGAGCAGTTCTTC. Translation gives CASSEKNLAGGHEQFF.

The CDR3 spells CASSPGTGEVPYEQYF. The CDR3, as DNA: TGTGCCAGCAGTCCAGGGACAGGGGAGGTCCCCTACGAGCAGTACTTC. The chain recombines TRBV27 with TRBJ2-7; 10 positions match TRBD1. CDR1 and CDR2 from the germline V gene are MNHEY and SMNVEV (reference sequence). CDR3 length equals 16 residues. V trimming: 5 bases; J trimming: 2 bases; junction bases outside the gene matches: 9.

The chain links TRBV6-5 to TRBJ2-5; D assignment may be TRBD1 or TRBD2 (5 bases each). Trimming took 2 bases from V and 2 from J, leaving 12 bases between them. The CDR3 length is 15 residues. In germline, CDR1 is MNHEY, CDR2 SVGAGI. CDR3 in DNA: TGTGCCAGCAGTTACGCTCCGGGACCACAAGAGACCCAGTACTTC. The encoded protein is CASSYAPGPQETQYF.

This clonotype was seen repeatedly, ten times or more. This rearrangement joins TRBV27 to TRBJ2-7, with D possibly TRBD2 on 6 matching bases. The germline gives CDR1 MNHEY, CDR2 SMNVEV (reference sequence). This CDR3 has 11 residues. With 6 bases removed from V and 7 bases from J, the gap between germline ends came to 10 bases. CDR3 sequence (DNA): TGTGCCAGCAGCTCGGCGGGGGAGCAGTACTTC. Translated: CASSSAGEQYF.

This clonotype was detected only a few times. The rearrangement joins TRBV7-9 to TRBJ2-3, with 10 nucleotides matching TRBD1. After removal of 7 bases from V and 8 bases from J, the junction contained 9 bases not matched to a gene. From germline, CDR1 is SEHNR and CDR2 FQNEAQ (reference sequence). The CDR3 spans 14 residues. CDR3 sequence reads: CASISTGGSGTQYF. The CDR3 nucleotides are TGTGCCAGCATCTCGACAGGGGGCAGTGGTACGCAGTATTTT.

The chain carries TRBV7-3 and TRBJ2-1, with TRBD2 matching over 10 bases. CDR3 length equals 15 residues. With V trimmed by 0 bases and J by 8 bases, 4 bases remained unmatched. CDR1 is SGHTA and CDR2 is FQGTGA in the germline V gene. The CDR3 sequence: CASSLTSGRMYEQFF. CDR3 bases: TGTGCCAGCAGCTTAACTAGCGGGAGGATGTATGAGCAGTTCTTC.

This clonotype was detected only once. The V call is TRBV24-1, the J call TRBJ2-1, with 8 nucleotides matching TRBD2. Trimming removed 5 bases from V and 10 bases from J; junction bases left unmatched: 3. The CDR3 spans 12 residues. Germline lookup yields CDR1 KGHDR and CDR2 SFDVKD. The CDR3 protein is CATSATSEEQFF. CDR3 sequence (DNA): TGTGCCACCAGTGCGACTAGCGAGGAGCAGTTCTTC.

The rearrangement joins TRBV30 to TRBJ1-2, with 7 bases fitting TRBD1. The CDR3 runs 14 residues. V was pared by 2 bases and J by 4 bases, with 7 bases of the junction left unmatched. CDR1 is GTSNPN and CDR2 is SVGIG in the germline V gene (reference sequence). For the CDR3, the DNA is TGTGCCTGGAGTCAGACAGGGATCCCCTATGGCTACACCTTC. Protein sequence: CAWSQTGIPYGYTF. Filled out from reference TRBV30 and TRBJ1-2, the complete variable domain reads SQTIHQWPATLVQPVGSPLSLECTVEGTSNPNLYWYRQAAGRGLQLLFYSVGIGQISSEVPQNLSASRPQDRQFILSSKKLLLSDSGFYLCAWSQTGIPYGYTFGSGTRLTVV.

The V call is TRBV7-6, the J call TRBJ2-5; 8 bases line up with TRBD1. After removal of 3 bases from V and 4 bases from J, the junction contained 7 bases not matched to a gene. The V gene's germline CDR1 is SGHVS and CDR2 FNYEAQ. CDR3 length: 15 amino acids. This CDR3 reads CASSLAPGQGETQYF. CDR3 DNA: TGTGCCAGCAGCTTGGCCCCCGGACAGGGAGAGACCCAGTACTTC.